The subject of this entry is one T cell receptor (beta chain). What antigen it recognizes has not been identified. Base qualities are not at hand, and no much larger clone is one base apart. This record belongs to a study of T-cell reconstitution after alpha-beta-depleted transplantation in children (dated by TCRdb to the mid-2010s). At the level of the whole study: The study quantitatively tracked T-cell immune reconstitution after TCRalphabeta/CD19-depleted allogeneic hematopoietic cell transplantation in children using TCR repertoire profiling.

Libraries were made using PCR. Sequencing instrument: Illumina HiSeq 2500. Molecular barcoding was employed in the preparation of TCR libraries, with unique molecular identifiers being used to normalize TCRbeta repertoire quantification. TCRdb reanalyzed the raw reads on its own, using fastp at Q25 for trimming and MiXCR for clone calling, and kept in-frame beta chains. CDR3 protein sequences are deduplicated, and each keeps its most common genes and DNA. Within this sample are 490,000 or so distinct CDR3 sequences, with around 12% of them counted one time only. Around 5.6% of the sample belongs to the ten largest clones. The sequence was obtained from a human donor who donated a stem cell graft to a child with combined immunodeficiency. Sequenced here: PBMCs from the stem cell graft donor, sampled from the stem cell graft.

The nucleotide sequence is TGCGCCAGCAGCCGCATGGGAGGAACCTACAATGAGCAGTTCTTC. It translates as CASSRMGGTYNEQFF. The chain is encoded by TRBV5-1 joined to TRBJ2-1; perhaps TRBD2 is the D gene, with 6 bases matching. Deletion took 4 bases off V and 2 bases off J, with a span of 13 bases between the germline ends. The CDR3 runs 15 residues from the cysteine to the phenylalanine. Kept here is only the CDR3 DNA, which spans 45 bases and is read in frame from base 1. Sequences SGHRS (CDR1) and YFSETQ (CDR2) are obtained from the germline V gene.